This T cell receptor (beta chain) was found in a study of T cell changes during pregnancy in multiple sclerosis. Clones were read by immunoSEQ multiplex PCR, and TCRdb kept only the in-frame ones, dropping some. The data contain about 26,000 clones, nearly 90% of them singletons. The CDR3 is made up of 14 amino acids. V was cut by 1 base and J by 4 bases, with 11 bases left in between. Germline loops: CDR1 SGHTA, CDR2 FQGNSA. By frequency in the sample, this clone is medium-sized. V usage is TRBV7-2 and J usage is TRBJ2-7, with D possibly matching TRBD1 (6 bases). The source was CD8+ T cells from peripheral blood mononuclear cells, collected in the second trimester of pregnancy. The receptor was isolated from a female donor with multiple sclerosis, enrolled in a pregnancy study. The DNA of the CDR3 is TGTGCCAGCAGCTTAGTAACCAGGGGTTACGAGCAGTACTTC. It is translated as CASSLVTRGYEQYF.